The clone carrying this TCR beta chain is a singleton in its sample. Its antigen is not identified. This specimen belongs to a study of T-cell reconstitution after alpha-beta-depleted transplantation in children. General observations from the study: From newly produced T cells came most of the T-cell counts and diversity one year after transplant. The high TCRbeta diversity at day 60 in some patients came from surviving recipient T cells and thymic progenitors. Roughly two months post-transplant, alpha-beta T cells reportedly originated from several hundred graft clones that had expanded.

This sample's TCRbeta library carried unique molecular identifier barcodes. A single record per CDR3 protein comes from TCRdb applying MiXCR to the PCR reads. This table has 450,000 to 600,000 distinct CDR3 sequences, 10% to 15% appearing once. This TCR derives from a male patient aged 5 to 17 who had a stem cell transplant for acute myeloid leukemia, so the T cells may come from the graft donor. The sample consisted of PBMCs, mostly from graft donor cells, taken 360 days after TCRalphabeta/CD19-depleted stem cell transplant.

For the CDR3, the DNA is TGTGCCAGCGCCGTCGTAGCGGGAGGACTCTCCTACAATGAGCAGTTCTTC. Translated, it gives CASAVVAGGLSYNEQFF. The V gene is TRBV19, the J gene TRBJ2-1; 10 bases align to TRBD2. The trim removed 9 bases at V and 0 bases at J, leaving 11 bases unmatched. Germline V gene lookup returns CDR1 LNHDA and CDR2 SQIVND (reference sequence). This CDR3 contains 17 residues. Full variable domain (outside the CDR3, taken from reference TRBV19 and TRBJ2-1): DGGITQSPKYLFRKEGQNVTLSCEQNLNHDAMYWYRQDPGQGLRLIYYSQIVNDFQKGDIAEGYSVSREKKESFPLTVTSAQKNPTAFYLCASAVVAGGLSYNEQFFGPGTRLTVL.